Reported below is one T cell receptor (beta chain). The target antigen is unknown. This CDR3 is also generated by other DNA sequences in the sample. This sample was included in a study of cytomegalovirus exposure and HLA in healthy donors. Study-wide results and limits: It was confirmed in vitro that a few of the CMV-associated chains were specific for CMV antigens.

Generated by immunoSEQ multiplex PCR, the TCRdb table keeps only in-frame clones and is missing some. The data contain 150,000 to 200,000 clones, approximately 86% of them singletons. V lost 0 bases, J lost 5 bases, and 11 bases lay in between. The V gene's germline CDR1 is SGHRS and CDR2 YFSETQ. This CDR3 contains 14 residues. This chain links TRBV5-1 with TRBJ1-2; unclear D gene. Sequenced input: PBMCs. The TCR was taken from a man in his late teens or twenties in good health and CMV-seropositive. The CDR3 sequence is CASSLGVGGYGYTF. The CDR3 DNA sequence: TGCGCCAGCAGCTTGGGGGTAGGCGGGTATGGCTACACCTTC.